This T cell receptor beta chain is drawn from a study of Ad26.COV2.S vaccination and SARS-CoV-2 variants. TCRdb keeps only in-frame clones here, not all; method: immunoSEQ multiplex PCR. The repertoire has hundreds of thousands of clones, roughly nine tenths of them found once; the top ten carry about 1.5%. Treatment: some 20 received Ad26.COV2.S at low or high dose, single or two shots; roughly five received placebo; per-sample allocation not given. Day 63 after the first vaccine or placebo injection was the time point for sampling. Worth noting for this clone: The target antigen is unknown.

The CDR3 contains 14 residues. CDR1 is SQVTM, CDR2 ANQGSEA, per germline. Trimming removed 7 bases from V and 0 bases from J, with 14 bases in between. Whole-study findings and limits: Placebo recipients and vaccine recipients were similar in non-spike TCR breadth.

This material consisted of peripheral blood, taken in a trial of Ad26.COV2.S vaccine versus placebo. The TCR comes from a person aged 18-60 years who received the Ad26.COV2.S COVID-19 vaccine or a placebo. This rearrangement joins TRBV29-1 to TRBJ2-3; TRBD2 is a possible D gene (6 bases). CDR3 sequence: CSAVEGPSTDTQYF. Here the CDR3 DNA reads TGCAGCGCTGTGGAGGGACCTAGCACAGATACGCAGTATTTT.